Listed here is a single T cell receptor (beta chain). Its antigen target is currently unknown. Per-base qualities were not stored, and no clone one base away is much larger. Sequencing was carried out with an Illumina NovaSeq 6000. cDNA libraries for TCRalpha and TCRbeta were prepared by 5'RACE using constant-segment primers, with sample barcodes and unique molecular identifiers added. Trizol reagent was used to extract RNA from every sample. Libraries were amplified in two PCR steps, with a second sample barcode and Illumina TruSeq adapters added in the second step. Sequencing of the libraries was done on an Illumina NovaSeq, producing 2 x 150 bp paired-end reads. As for how the authors treated the data: Demultiplexing of reads and collapsing into UMI-guided consensus sequences were performed with migec v1.2.7. With mixcr v2.1.11, UMI consensuses were aligned to TRA and TRB V and J templates and assembled into clonotypes. A clonotype was counted as expanded or contracted only if both edgeR and NoisET called the change significant, with noise models trained on biological replicates. For edgeR calls, a false discovery rate-adjusted p below 0.01 and a log2 fold-change threshold of 1 were applied. As an exploratory analysis of dynamics, PCA with hierarchical clustering was applied to max-normalized trajectories of the 1000 most abundant clonotypes. The CD4 or CD8 phenotype of responding clones was assigned using the separately sequenced CD4+ and CD8+ repertoires. TCRdb took the public reads, trimmed them with fastp at Q25, ran MiXCR for clone calling and kept in-frame beta chains. Each CDR3 protein appears once, grouped with its most common genes and DNA. The V and J calls and clone size are TCRdb's, not the authors'. This sample comprises 450,000 to 700,000 distinct CDR3 sequences, approximately 18% of them detected only once. Of the sample, approximately 12% falls within the top ten clones.

This record belongs to a study of T-cell memory formation after mild COVID-19 listed by TCRdb under 2021. Some background on the complete study: TCR sequence clusters from the two donors were found to be largely donor specific. T-cell clones expanding and contracting after mild COVID-19 in two donors were tracked by longitudinal TCRalpha and TCRbeta repertoire sequencing. The cohort was made up of two young adult volunteers, one female and one male, who were previously healthy. The paper's findings and limits, for the study overall: The study included only a couple of mild cases, and larger cohorts that include severe cases with pre-infection samples were judged to be necessary. Contracting CD4+ clones turned up mainly in the CM and EM memory subsets, whereas EMRA was where CD8+ clones were enriched. Some responding clones were detected in pre-infection memory, which suggested that pre-existing cross-reactive memory T cells had joined the SARS-CoV-2 response. The second-wave clones that peaked on day 37 were not confirmed to be SARS-CoV-2 specific. From day 15 to 85, contracting clones showed balanced CD4/CD8 phenotypes, whereas a second wave of clones that expanded from day 15 to 37 leaned towards CD4+.

The CDR3, from cysteine to phenylalanine, totals 15 residues. Only the CDR3 region is kept as DNA, spanning 45 bases read in frame from base 1. V trim: 7 bases; J trim: 4 bases; unmatched bases: 10. CDR1 MDHEN and CDR2 SYDVKM are derived from the germline V gene. PBMCs were isolated by Ficoll-Paque density gradient centrifugation. The material sequenced was PBMCs or a T cell subset sorted from them (not recorded which). This TCR came from an adult woman who had mild COVID-19 (a few samples of this study predate the infection). The sample titles of this study are shuffled in the database, so cell type and time point are left out; the donor was told from shared clones. Rearrangement joined TRBV28 to TRBJ2-7; 10 middle bases align to TRBD1. In nucleotides, the sequence is TGTGCCAGCACTCCCGGGACAGGGGTTGGGTACGAGCAGTACTTC. Its translation is CASTPGTGVGYEQYF.